A selection of T cell receptor beta chains follows, all from one sample in a study of T cell responses to AZD1222 COVID-19 vaccine. The data were produced by immunoSEQ multiplex PCR, yet TCRdb's version contains in-frame clones alone and is incomplete. The sample yields approximately 120,000 clones, 92% seen once. Specimen: peripheral blood, collected on day 0 of AZD1222 vaccination. These receptors came from an adult in good health. Both conserved end residues are part of each CDR3. The D gene is left open where the match is weak.

>TRBJ2-7|TRBV24-1|TRBD1
CATADRAHYEQYF
TGTGCCACAGCGGACAGGGCCCACTACGAGCAGTACTTC
>TRBJ1-1|TRBV25-1|TRBD1
CASSAAGTANTEAFF
TGTGCCAGCAGTGCGGCGGGGACAGCTAACACTGAAGCTTTCTTT
>TRBJ2-7|TRBV7-6|.
CASSLELSSYEQYF
TGTGCCAGCAGCTTAGAGTTAAGCTCCTACGAGCAGTACTTC
>TRBJ1-5|TRBV27|.
CASSLIPANQPQHF
TGTGCCAGCAGTTTAATCCCCGCGAATCAGCCCCAGCATTTT
>TRBJ2-2|TRBV27|TRBD2
CASRIGASGGGGELFF
TGTGCCAGCAGAATCGGCGCAAGCGGGGGTGGCGGGGAGCTGTTTTTT
>TRBJ1-2|TRBV28|.
CASSRAVSGYTF
TGTGCCAGCAGCCGAGCGGTGTCTGGCTACACCTTC
>TRBJ1-5|TRBV7-3|.
CASSLSPNQPQHF
TGTGCCAGCAGCTTGTCCCCTAATCAGCCCCAGCATTTT
>TRBJ1-3|TRBV19|.
CASTPSLYSGNTIYF
TGTGCCAGTACGCCGAGCCTCTACTCTGGAAACACCATATATTTT
>TRBJ1-1|TRBV14|.
CASSQDAATEAFF
TGTGCCAGCAGCCAAGATGCTGCTACTGAAGCTTTCTTT
>TRBJ2-2|TRBV19|TRBD2
CASGLAGVNVGELFF
TGTGCCTCAGGACTAGCGGGAGTTAACGTCGGGGAGCTGTTTTTT